This TCR beta chain derives from a study of human T cells and chemical hapten exposure. General study results and limits: In comparison with controls, expanded TCRs gave rise to a significantly larger number of large CDR3 similarity clusters.

On this clonotype: The target antigen is unknown. The missing conserved phenylalanine or tryptophan at the end of this CDR3 makes a read error likely.

From the RACE reads, TCRdb called clonotypes with MiXCR, one entry per CDR3 protein. This sample has 300,000 to 350,000 distinct CDR3 sequences; around 6.9% occur once, and the top ten carry 7.5% to 8.5%. Germline CDR1 reads SEHNR; CDR2 reads FQNEAQ (reference sequence). The CDR3 is 15 residues long. V shed 5 bases and J shed 1 base, with 14 bases lying between them. Time point of the sample: patch test 1, 2 weeks after DPC sensitization. Stated treatment: therapeutic diphenylcyclopropenone sensitization with weekly scalp DPC. Only after blood had been drawn was each patch test applied. The study extracted total RNA from unfractionated whole blood.

This chain links TRBV7-9 with TRBJ2-5; maybe TRBD1 (6 bases). The sequences come from whole blood, collected in connection with sensitization to the hapten diphenylcyclopropenone (DPC). The origin of this receptor is a woman younger than 30 with alopecia areata. Some clones in this sample may be carry-over from other donors' samples. CDR3 protein: CASSVYRDIQETQYS. In DNA form, the CDR3 reads TGTGCCAGCAGCGTCTACCGGGACATCCAAGAGACCCAGTACTCC.